Listed here is a single T cell receptor beta chain. The CDR3 sequence is 10 residues long. Germline V gene data show CDR1 as SGHTA and CDR2 as FQGTGA. With 9 bases removed from V and 4 bases from J, the gap between germline ends came to 7 bases. The sample is drawn from a study of blood T cell repertoires in COVID-19. Using immunoSEQ multiplex PCR, the repertoire was profiled, and TCRdb retains in-frame clones only, with some absent. The sample shows 200,000 to 250,000 clones, about 85% of them seen only once. This TCR derives from a woman older than 75 with active or convalescent COVID-19. This rearrangement joins TRBV7-3 to TRBJ2-7; weak D call: TRBD1 (5 bases). Sequencing input: peripheral blood. CDR3 region: CARAGYEQYF. CDR3 DNA sequence: TGTGCCAGGGCAGGGTACGAGCAGTACTTC.